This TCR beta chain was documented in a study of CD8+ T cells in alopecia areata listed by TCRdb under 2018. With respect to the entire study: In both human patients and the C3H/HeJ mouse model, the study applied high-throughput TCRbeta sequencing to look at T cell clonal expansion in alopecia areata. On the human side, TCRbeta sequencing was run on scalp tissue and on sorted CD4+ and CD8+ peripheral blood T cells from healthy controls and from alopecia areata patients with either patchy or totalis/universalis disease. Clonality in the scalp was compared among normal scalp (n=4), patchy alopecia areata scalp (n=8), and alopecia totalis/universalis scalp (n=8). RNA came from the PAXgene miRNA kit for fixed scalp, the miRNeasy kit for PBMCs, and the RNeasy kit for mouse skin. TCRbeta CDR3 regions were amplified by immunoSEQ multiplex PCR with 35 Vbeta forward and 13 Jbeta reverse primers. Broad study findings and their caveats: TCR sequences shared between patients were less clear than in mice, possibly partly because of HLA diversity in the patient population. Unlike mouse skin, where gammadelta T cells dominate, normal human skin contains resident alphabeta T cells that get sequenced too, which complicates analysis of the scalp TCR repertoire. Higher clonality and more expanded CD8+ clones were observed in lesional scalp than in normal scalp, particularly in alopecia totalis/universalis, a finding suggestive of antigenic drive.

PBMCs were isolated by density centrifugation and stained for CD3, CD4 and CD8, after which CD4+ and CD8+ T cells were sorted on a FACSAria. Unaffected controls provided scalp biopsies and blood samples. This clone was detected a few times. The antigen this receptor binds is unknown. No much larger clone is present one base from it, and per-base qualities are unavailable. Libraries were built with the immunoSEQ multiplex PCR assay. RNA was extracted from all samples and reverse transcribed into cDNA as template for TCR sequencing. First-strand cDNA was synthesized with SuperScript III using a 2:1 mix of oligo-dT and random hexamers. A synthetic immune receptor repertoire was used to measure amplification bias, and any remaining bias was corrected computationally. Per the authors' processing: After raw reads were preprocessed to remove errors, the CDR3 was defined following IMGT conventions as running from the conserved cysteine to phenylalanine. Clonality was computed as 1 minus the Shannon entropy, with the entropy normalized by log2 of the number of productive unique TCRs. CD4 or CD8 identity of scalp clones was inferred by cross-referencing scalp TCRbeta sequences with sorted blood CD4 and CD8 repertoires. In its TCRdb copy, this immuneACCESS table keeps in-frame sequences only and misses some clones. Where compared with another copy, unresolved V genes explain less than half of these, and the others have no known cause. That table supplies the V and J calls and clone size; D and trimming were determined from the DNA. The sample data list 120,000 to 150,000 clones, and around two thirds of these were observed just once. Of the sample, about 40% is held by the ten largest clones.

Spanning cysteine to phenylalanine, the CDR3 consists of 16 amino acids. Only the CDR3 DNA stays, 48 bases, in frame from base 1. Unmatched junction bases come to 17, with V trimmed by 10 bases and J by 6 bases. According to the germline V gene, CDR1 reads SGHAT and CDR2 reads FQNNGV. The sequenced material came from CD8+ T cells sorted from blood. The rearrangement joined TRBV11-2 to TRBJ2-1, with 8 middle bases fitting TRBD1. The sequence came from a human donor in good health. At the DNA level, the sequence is TGTGCCACTTCCCAATACCGCGGACAGGGAAGCAATGAGCAGTTCTTC. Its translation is CATSQYRGQGSNEQFF.